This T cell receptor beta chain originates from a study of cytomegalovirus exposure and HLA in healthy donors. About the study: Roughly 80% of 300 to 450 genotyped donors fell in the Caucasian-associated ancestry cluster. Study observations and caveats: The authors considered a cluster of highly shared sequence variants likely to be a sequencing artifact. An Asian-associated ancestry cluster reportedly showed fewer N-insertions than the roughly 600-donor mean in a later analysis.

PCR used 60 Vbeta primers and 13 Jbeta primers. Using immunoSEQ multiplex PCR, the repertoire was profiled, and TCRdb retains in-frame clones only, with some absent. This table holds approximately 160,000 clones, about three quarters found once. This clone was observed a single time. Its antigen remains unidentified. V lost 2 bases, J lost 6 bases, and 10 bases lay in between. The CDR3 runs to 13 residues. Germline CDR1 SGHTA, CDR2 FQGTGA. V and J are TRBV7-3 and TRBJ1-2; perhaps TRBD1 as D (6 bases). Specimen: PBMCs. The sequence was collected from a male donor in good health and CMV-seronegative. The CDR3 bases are TGTGCCAGCAGCTTAGGGGGGGCTGATGGCTACACCTTC. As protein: CASSLGGADGYTF.